This record concerns one TCR beta chain sequence. The data stem from a study of T-cell reconstitution after alpha-beta-depleted transplantation in children. During its preparation, the TCRbeta library received unique molecular identifiers. TCRdb analysed the PCR reads with MiXCR anew, one entry per CDR3 protein. The sample lists more than 450,000 distinct CDR3 sequences, around 19% seen once, with 3% to 3.5% in the top ten. This receptor was obtained from a human donor who donated a stem cell graft to a child with acute lymphoblastic leukemia. The starting material was PBMCs from the stem cell graft donor, obtained from the stem cell graft.

CDR3 DNA: TGCAGCGCCGGGCCGTTAGAGACCCAGTACTTC. This codes for CSAGPLETQYF. This rearrangement joins TRBV29-1 to TRBJ2-5; D gene unclear. Germline CDR1 reads SQVTM; CDR2 reads ANQGSEA. The V end was cut by 7 bases, the J end by 4 bases, with 10 bases between. This CDR3 is 11 amino acids long.